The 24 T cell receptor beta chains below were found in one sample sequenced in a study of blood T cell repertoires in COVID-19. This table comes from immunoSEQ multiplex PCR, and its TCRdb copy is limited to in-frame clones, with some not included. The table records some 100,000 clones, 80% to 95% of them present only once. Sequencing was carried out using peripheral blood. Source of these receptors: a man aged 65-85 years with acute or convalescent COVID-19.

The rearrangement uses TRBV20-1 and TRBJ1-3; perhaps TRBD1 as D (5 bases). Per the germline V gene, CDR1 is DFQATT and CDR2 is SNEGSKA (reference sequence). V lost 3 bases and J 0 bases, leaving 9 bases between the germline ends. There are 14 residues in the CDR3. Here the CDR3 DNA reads TGCAGTGCTAGTTTGGGGCGCTCTGGAAACACCATATATTTT. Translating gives CSASLGRSGNTIYF.

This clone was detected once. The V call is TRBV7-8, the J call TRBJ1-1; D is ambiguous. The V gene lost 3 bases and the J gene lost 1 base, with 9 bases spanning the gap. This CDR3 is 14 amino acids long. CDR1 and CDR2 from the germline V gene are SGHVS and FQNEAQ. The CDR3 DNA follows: TGTGCCAGCAGCTTCTCGACACCGAACACTGAAGCTTTCTTT. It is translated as CASSFSTPNTEAFF. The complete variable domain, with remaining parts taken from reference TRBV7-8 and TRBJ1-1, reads GAGVSQSPRYKVAKRGQDVALRCDPISGHVSLFWYQQALGQGPEFLTYFQNEAQLDKSGLPSDRFFAERPEGSVSTLKIQRTQQEDSAVYLCASSFSTPNTEAFFGQGTRLTVV.

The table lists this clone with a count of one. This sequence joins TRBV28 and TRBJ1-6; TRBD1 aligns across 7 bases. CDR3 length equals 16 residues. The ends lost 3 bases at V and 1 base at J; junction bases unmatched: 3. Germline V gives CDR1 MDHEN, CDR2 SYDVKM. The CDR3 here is CASSFDRVSYNSPLHF. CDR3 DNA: TGTGCCAGCAGTTTCGACAGGGTGTCCTATAATTCACCCCTCCACTTT. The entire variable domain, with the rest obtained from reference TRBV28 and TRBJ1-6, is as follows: DVKVTQSSRYLVKRTGEKVFLECVQDMDHENMFWYRQDPGLGLRLIYFSYDVKMKEKGDIPEGYSVSREKKERFSLILESASTNQTSMYLCASSFDRVSYNSPLHFGNGTRLTVT.

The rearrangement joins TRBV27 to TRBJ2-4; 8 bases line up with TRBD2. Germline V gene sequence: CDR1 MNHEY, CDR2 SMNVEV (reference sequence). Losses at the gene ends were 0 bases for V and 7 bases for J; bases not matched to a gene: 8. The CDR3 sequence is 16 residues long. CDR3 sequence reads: CASSLSGGAGVNIQYF. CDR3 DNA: TGTGCCAGCAGTTTATCGGGGGGAGCGGGAGTTAACATTCAGTACTTC.

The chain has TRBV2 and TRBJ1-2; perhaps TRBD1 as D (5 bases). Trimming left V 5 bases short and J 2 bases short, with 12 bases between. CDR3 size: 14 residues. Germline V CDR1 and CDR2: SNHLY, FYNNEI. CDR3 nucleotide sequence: TGTGCCAGCAGTACCAGGGTTTCGAACTATGGCTACACCTTC. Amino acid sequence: CASSTRVSNYGYTF.

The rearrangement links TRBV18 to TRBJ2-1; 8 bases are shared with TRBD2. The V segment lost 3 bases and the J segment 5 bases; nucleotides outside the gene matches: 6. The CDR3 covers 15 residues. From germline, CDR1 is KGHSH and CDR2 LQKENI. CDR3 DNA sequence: TGTGCCAGCTCACCCACCCGGGGGGGGGACAATGAGCAGTTCTTC. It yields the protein CASSPTRGGDNEQFF.

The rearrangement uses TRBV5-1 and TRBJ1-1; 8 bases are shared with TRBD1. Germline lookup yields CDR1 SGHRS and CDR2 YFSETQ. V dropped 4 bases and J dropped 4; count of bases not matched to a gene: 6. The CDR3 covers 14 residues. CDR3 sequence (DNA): TGCGCCAGCAGCAAAGGACAGGGCGGCACTGAAGCTTTCTTT. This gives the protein CASSKGQGGTEAFF.

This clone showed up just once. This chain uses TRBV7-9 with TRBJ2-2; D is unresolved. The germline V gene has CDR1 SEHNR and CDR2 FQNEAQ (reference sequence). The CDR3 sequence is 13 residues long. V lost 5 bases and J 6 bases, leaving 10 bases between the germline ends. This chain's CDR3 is CASSHQHAGELFF. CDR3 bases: TGTGCCAGCAGCCATCAACATGCCGGGGAGCTGTTTTTT.

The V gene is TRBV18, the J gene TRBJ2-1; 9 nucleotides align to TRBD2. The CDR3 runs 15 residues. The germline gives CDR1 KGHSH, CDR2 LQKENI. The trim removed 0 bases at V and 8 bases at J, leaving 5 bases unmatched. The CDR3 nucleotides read TGTGCCAGCTCACCACCTAGCGGGAGTGCCTATGAGCAGTTCTTC. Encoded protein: CASSPPSGSAYEQFF.

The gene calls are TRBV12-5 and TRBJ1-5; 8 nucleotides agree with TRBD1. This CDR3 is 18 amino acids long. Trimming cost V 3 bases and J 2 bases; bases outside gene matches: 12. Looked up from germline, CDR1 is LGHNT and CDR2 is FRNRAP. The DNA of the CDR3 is TGTGCTAGTGGTTTAGATCCAGGGGGCTCGGTAGGCAATCAGCCCCAGCATTTT. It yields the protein CASGLDPGGSVGNQPQHF.

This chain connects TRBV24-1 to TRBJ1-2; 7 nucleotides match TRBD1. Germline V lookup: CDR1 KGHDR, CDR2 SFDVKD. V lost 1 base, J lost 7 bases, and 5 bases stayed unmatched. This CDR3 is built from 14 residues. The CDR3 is CATSDFDRVSGYTF. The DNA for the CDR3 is TGTGCCACCAGTGATTTTGACAGGGTCAGTGGCTACACCTTC.

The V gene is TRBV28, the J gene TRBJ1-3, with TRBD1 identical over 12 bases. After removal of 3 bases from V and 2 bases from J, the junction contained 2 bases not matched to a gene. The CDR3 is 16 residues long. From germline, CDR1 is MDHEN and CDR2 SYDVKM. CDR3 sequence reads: CASSFGTGGPGNTIYF. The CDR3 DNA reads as TGTGCCAGCAGTTTCGGGACAGGGGGCCCTGGAAACACCATATATTTT.

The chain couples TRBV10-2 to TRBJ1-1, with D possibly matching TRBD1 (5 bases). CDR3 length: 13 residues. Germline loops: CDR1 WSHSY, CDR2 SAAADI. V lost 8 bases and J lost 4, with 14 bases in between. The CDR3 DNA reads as TGCGCCAGCTGTTTATTGGGGGGCACTGAAGCTTTCTTT. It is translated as CASCLLGGTEAFF.

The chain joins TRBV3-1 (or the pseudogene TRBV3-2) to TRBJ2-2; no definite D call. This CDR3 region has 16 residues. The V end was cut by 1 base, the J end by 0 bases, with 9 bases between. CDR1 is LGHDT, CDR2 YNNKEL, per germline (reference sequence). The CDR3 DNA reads TGTGCCAGCAGCCAAGTTGCGCAAGCGAACACCGGGGAGCTGTTTTTT. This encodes CASSQVAQANTGELFF.

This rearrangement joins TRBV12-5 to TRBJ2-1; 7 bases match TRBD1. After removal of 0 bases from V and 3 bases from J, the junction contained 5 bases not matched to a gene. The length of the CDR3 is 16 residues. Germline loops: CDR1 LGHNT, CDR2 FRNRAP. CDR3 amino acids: CASGLVLGTVYNEQFF. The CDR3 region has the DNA TGTGCTAGTGGTTTGGTTCTGGGGACAGTCTACAATGAGCAGTTCTTC.

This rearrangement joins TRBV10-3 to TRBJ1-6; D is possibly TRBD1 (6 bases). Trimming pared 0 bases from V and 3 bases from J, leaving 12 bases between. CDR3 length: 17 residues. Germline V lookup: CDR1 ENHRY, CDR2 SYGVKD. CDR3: CAISESTRGFYNSPLHF. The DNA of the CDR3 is TGTGCCATCAGTGAGTCGACCAGGGGATTCTATAATTCACCCCTCCACTTT.

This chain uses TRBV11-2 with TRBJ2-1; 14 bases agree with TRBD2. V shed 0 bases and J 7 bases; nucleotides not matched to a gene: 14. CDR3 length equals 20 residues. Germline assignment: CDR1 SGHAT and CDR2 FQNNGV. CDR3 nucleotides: TGTGCCAGCAGCTTAGATGTAAGCCCGGGACTAGCGGGAGCTAGAAATGAGCAGTTCTTC. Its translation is CASSLDVSPGLAGARNEQFF.

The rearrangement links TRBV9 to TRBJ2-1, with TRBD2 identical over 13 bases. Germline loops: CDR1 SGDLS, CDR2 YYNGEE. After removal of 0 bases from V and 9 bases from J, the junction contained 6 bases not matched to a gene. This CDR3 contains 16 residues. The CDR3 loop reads CASSVGTSGRGGEQFF. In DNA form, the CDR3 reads TGTGCCAGCAGCGTAGGGACTAGCGGGAGAGGAGGTGAGCAGTTCTTC.

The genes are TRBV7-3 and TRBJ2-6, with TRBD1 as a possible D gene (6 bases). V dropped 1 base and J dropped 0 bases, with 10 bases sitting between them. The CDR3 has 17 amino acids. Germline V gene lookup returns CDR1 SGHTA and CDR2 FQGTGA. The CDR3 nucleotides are TGTGCCAGCAGCTTAAAGGGGGTCAGCTCTGGGGCCAACGTCCTGACTTTC. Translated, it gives CASSLKGVSSGANVLTF.

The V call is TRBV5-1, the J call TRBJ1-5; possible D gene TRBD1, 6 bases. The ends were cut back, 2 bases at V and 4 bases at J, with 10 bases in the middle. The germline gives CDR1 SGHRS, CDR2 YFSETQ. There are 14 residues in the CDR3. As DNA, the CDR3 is TGCGCCAGCAGCTTTGGACAGCCTAATCAGCCCCAGCATTTT. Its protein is CASSFGQPNQPQHF. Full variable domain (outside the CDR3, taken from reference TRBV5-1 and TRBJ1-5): KAGVTQTPRYLIKTRGQQVTLSCSPISGHRSVSWYQQTPGQGLQFLFEYFSETQRNKGNFPGRFSGRQFSNSRSEMNVSTLELGDSALYLCASSFGQPNQPQHFGDGTRLSIL.

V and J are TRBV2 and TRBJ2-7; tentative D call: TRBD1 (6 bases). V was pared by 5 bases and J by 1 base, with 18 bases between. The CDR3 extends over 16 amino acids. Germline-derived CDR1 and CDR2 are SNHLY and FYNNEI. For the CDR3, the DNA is TGTGCCAGCAGTTCACCTGGACAGACGAATTCCTACGAGCAGTACTTC. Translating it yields CASSSPGQTNSYEQYF.

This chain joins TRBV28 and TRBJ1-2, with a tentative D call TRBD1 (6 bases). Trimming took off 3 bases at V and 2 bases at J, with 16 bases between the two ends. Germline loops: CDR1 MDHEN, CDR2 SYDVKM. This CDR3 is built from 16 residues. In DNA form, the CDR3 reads TGTGCCAGCAGTTTCGGCACAGGGCCCTTCAACTATGGCTACACCTTC. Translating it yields CASSFGTGPFNYGYTF.

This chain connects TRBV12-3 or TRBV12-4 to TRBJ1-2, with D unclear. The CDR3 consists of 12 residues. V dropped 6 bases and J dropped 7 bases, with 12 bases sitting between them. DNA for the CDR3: TGTGCCAGCAGCTCCCGGGGATCTGGCTACACCTTC. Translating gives CASSSRGSGYTF.

The DNA for the CDR3 is TGCGCCAGCAGCTTGACAGGGGCGACCTACGAGCAGTACTTC. This gives the protein CASSLTGATYEQYF. The rearrangement uses TRBV5-1 and TRBJ2-7, with 7 bases matching TRBD1. The V gene end was trimmed by 1 base and the J gene end by 2 bases; junction bases not matched to a gene: 3. Germline CDR1 SGHRS, CDR2 YFSETQ. The CDR3 loop spans 14 amino acids.